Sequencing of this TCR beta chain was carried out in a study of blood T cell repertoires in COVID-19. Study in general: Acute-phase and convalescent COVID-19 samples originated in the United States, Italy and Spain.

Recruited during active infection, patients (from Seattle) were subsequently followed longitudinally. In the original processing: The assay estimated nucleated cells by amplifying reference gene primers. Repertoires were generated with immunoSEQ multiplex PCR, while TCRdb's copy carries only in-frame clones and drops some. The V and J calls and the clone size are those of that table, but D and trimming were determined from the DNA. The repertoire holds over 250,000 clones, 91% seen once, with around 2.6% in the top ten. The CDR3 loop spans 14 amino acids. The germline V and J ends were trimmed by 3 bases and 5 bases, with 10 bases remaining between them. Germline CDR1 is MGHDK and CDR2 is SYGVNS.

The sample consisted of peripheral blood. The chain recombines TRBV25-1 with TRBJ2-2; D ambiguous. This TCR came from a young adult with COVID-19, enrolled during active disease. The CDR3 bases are TGTGCCAGCAGTGATGTCTTGTTGACCGGGGAGCTGTTTTTT. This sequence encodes CASSDVLLTGELFF.